The source of this TCR beta chain is a study of CD8 T cells in Susac syndrome. General study findings and limits: The study conceded that its TCR sequencing and HLA analysis involved relatively few individuals.

The study sequenced TCR beta in blood CD8+ and CD4+ T cells. The TEMRA cells underwent FACS enrichment, while the CD8+ and CD4+ T cells underwent negative isolation. Germline V gene data show CDR1 as LGHDT and CDR2 as YNNKEL (reference sequence). The V gene lost 4 bases and the J gene lost 4 bases, with 8 bases spanning the gap. The CDR3 covers 12 residues. Comments on this clonotype: Its target is not known.

Random-hexamer reverse transcription was applied to about 0.5 to 1 ug RNA. immunoSEQ multiplex PCR amplified TCR beta CDR3 across 54 Vbeta, 13 Jbeta. Using its own MiXCR run on the immunoSEQ multiplex PCR reads, TCRdb lists one record per CDR3 protein. The table has about 110,000 distinct CDR3 sequences, about 95% seen once. This TCR was recovered from a human donor in good health. The chain carries TRBV3-1 and TRBJ2-7; D unresolved. The sequenced sample consisted of CD4+ T cells from PBMCs. For the CDR3, the DNA is TGTGCCAGCAGCCCCGGTCTTTACGAGCAGTACTTC. This encodes CASSPGLYEQYF.